This T cell receptor beta chain was sequenced for a study of cytomegalovirus exposure and HLA in healthy donors. This clone occurred once. The target antigen is unknown. Study-wide points: Researchers reported that a few CMV-associated chains were confirmed in vitro as CMV antigen-specific.

13 Jbeta primers and 60 Vbeta primers were used for the PCR. Produced via immunoSEQ multiplex PCR; TCRdb's table is partial and in-frame only. The data hold roughly 100,000 clones, with approximately 69% observed a single time. The TCR was taken from a man aged 30 to 39 in good health and CMV-seronegative. Material: PBMCs.

CDR3 protein: CASSFWGRFTYNEQFF. The CDR3 DNA reads TGTGCCAGCAGTTTCTGGGGCCGATTTACCTACAATGAGCAGTTCTTC. The chain couples TRBV28 to TRBJ2-1; D is perhaps TRBD1 (5 bases). The length of the CDR3 is 16 residues. Germline CDR1 is MDHEN and CDR2 is SYDVKM. Trimming took 3 bases from V and 2 from J, leaving 14 bases between them. Drawing the rest from reference TRBV28 and TRBJ2-1, the complete variable domain is DVKVTQSSRYLVKRTGEKVFLECVQDMDHENMFWYRQDPGLGLRLIYFSYDVKMKEKGDIPEGYSVSREKKERFSLILESASTNQTSMYLCASSFWGRFTYNEQFFGPGTRLTVL.